These T cell receptor beta chains were read from a single sample in a study of Ad26.COV2.S vaccination and SARS-CoV-2 variants. Produced via immunoSEQ multiplex PCR; TCRdb's table is partial and in-frame only. Among about 400,000 clones listed, roughly nine tenths were seen once. Sequences were derived from peripheral blood, sampled in a trial of Ad26.COV2.S vaccine versus placebo. All receptors come from a person between 18 and 65 years old who received the Ad26.COV2.S COVID-19 vaccine or a placebo. The CDR3 runs from the conserved cysteine through the conserved F or W. D genes are given only for firm matches. Not every row has a clone size; where given, it reads once, few, many or a size class.

cdr3_length	v_call	j_call	d_call	clone_size	cdr3_nt	cdr3_aa
17	TRBV5-1	TRBJ2-5	.	.	TGCGCCAGCAGCTTGGGATTGCGGACAGCTACTCAAGAGACCCAGTACTTC	CASSLGLRTATQETQYF
16	TRBV4-1	TRBJ2-3	TRBD1	.	TGCGCCAGCAGCCGGACACGGACAGGTAGCACAGATACGCAGTATTTT	CASSRTRTGSTDTQYF
13	TRBV5-4	TRBJ1-6	.	.	TGTGCCAGCAGCTTCCAAGAGGGGGGGCGGCTCCACTTT	CASSFQEGGRLHF
11	TRBV3-1/TRBV3-2	TRBJ2-7	TRBD2	.	TGTGCCGGGCGTGCGGGGGGCGAGCAGTACTTC	CAGRAGGEQYF
16	TRBV19	TRBJ1-5	.	.	TGTGCCAGTAGTATCTGGGGGCGCGTAGGCAATCAGCCCCAGCATTTT	CASSIWGRVGNQPQHF
14	TRBV6-2/TRBV6-3	TRBJ2-7	.	.	TGTGCCAGCAGTCGAAGTGGTAGCTCCTACGAGCAGTACTTC	CASSRSGSSYEQYF
13	TRBV2	TRBJ2-2	.	.	TGTGCCAGCACCGACCTGGACACCGGGGAGCTGTTTTTT	CASTDLDTGELFF
14	TRBV4-1	TRBJ2-1	.	.	TGCGCCAGCAGCCCCTATGGTTCCTACAATGAGCAGTTCTTC	CASSPYGSYNEQFF
16	TRBV7-2	TRBJ2-5	TRBD1	.	TGTGCCAGCAGCTCTGAGCCGACAGGGGGGCAAGAGACCCAGTACTTC	CASSSEPTGGQETQYF
15	TRBV5-1	TRBJ1-4	.	.	TGCGCCAGCAGCTTGGTTTCAGGGGTTAATGAAAAACTGTTTTTT	CASSLVSGVNEKLFF
12	TRBV7-9	TRBJ1-1	.	once	TGTGCCAGCAGCCAGTTGAACACTGAAGCTTTCTTT	CASSQLNTEAFF
13	TRBV6-5	TRBJ1-3	.	once	TGTGCCAGTTCTATGGGCTCTGGAAACACCATATATTTT	CASSMGSGNTIYF
14	TRBV6-1	TRBJ1-1	.	.	TGTGCCAGCAGTGAGGGAGTACTGAGCACTGAAGCTTTCTTT	CASSEGVLSTEAFF
16	TRBV21-1	TRBJ1-2	.	.	TGTGCCAGCAGCAAAGGGGACAGGCGAAAAATCTATGGCTACACCTTC	CASSKGDRRKIYGYTF
13	TRBV12-3/TRBV12-4	TRBJ2-2	.	.	TGTGCCAGCAGGCCAGGTAGCACCGGGGAGCTGTTTTTT	CASRPGSTGELFF
15	TRBV3-1/TRBV3-2	TRBJ2-5	.	.	TGTGCCAGCAGCCAAAATGGGGGGGCCGGGGAGACCCAGTACTTC	CASSQNGGAGETQYF
15	TRBV5-6	TRBJ2-5	.	once	TGTGCCAGCAGTTACGATCGGACTAGGGGGGAGACCCAGTACTTC	CASSYDRTRGETQYF
14	TRBV2	TRBJ2-2	.	.	TGTGCCAGCCATTTTCAGGGAATAGCCGGGGAGCTGTTTTTT	CASHFQGIAGELFF
16	TRBV3-1/TRBV3-2	TRBJ1-2	.	.	TGTGCCAGCAGCCAGTGGGGGGGGGTTCTCCCTAATGGCTACACCTTC	CASSQWGGVLPNGYTF
11	TRBV10-3	TRBJ1-2	.	.	TGTGCCATCAGTGAGTTTACAGGCTACACCTTC	CAISEFTGYTF
14	TRBV19	TRBJ1-2	.	.	TGTGCCAGTAGTATCATCCAGGGGAGACGTGGCTACACCTTC	CASSIIQGRRGYTF
18	TRBV6-4	TRBJ2-2	TRBD1	.	TGTGCCAACCATCGCATAAATCCACCGGGACAGGACACCGGGGAGCTGTTTTTT	CANHRINPPGQDTGELFF
12	TRBV6-2/TRBV6-3	TRBJ2-5	TRBD2	.	TGTGCCAGCAGTTGGACTAGCGAGACCCAGTACTTC	CASSWTSETQYF
16	TRBV19	TRBJ2-5	.	.	TGTGCCAGTAGTACCGGGACACTCGGCCCCAGGGAGACCCAGTACTTC	CASSTGTLGPRETQYF
17	TRBV3-1/TRBV3-2	TRBJ1-2	TRBD1	.	TGTGCCAGCAGCCAAGATCTTGGAGGGGGCGGAAGCTATGGCTACACCTTC	CASSQDLGGGGSYGYTF
14	TRBV9	TRBJ2-3	.	.	TGTGCCAGCAGCTTCGGACGGACTGCGGATACGCAGTATTTT	CASSFGRTADTQYF
16	TRBV7-2	TRBJ2-5	TRBD2	.	TGTGCCAGCAGCTTCGGGAGCAGCGGGGGAGGCGAGACCCAGTACTTC	CASSFGSSGGGETQYF
16	TRBV19	TRBJ2-5	TRBD1	.	TGTGCCAGTAGTATAGAAGGGACAGGGACCCAAGAGACCCAGTACTTC	CASSIEGTGTQETQYF
15	TRBV7-6	TRBJ2-1	.	.	TGTGCCAGCAGCCCTACCTTGGAGGTAAACAATGAGCAGTTCTTC	CASSPTLEVNNEQFF
15	TRBV19	TRBJ1-1	TRBD1	.	TGTGCCAGTACCTCGACAGGGAAGGGGGCGACTGAAGCTTTCTTT	CASTSTGKGATEAFF
14	TRBV2	TRBJ1-4	TRBD1	few	TGTGCCAGCAGAACCGGACAGGGGAGAGAAAAACTGTTTTTT	CASRTGQGREKLFF
13	TRBV5-1	TRBJ1-1	.	once	TGCGCCAGCAGCCTGGGATGGAACACTGAAGCTTTCTTT	CASSLGWNTEAFF
13	TRBV7-8	TRBJ2-1	.	.	TGTGCCAGCAGCTTAGCCGGAACAGGTGAGCAGTTCTTC	CASSLAGTGEQFF
15	TRBV28	TRBJ1-2	.	.	TGTGCCAGCAGTCCCATTGGACAGAGGAACTATGGCTACACCTTC	CASSPIGQRNYGYTF
13	TRBV12-3/TRBV12-4	TRBJ2-7	.	.	TGTGCCAGCAACACCCTGGGGGGACGCGAGCAGTACTTC	CASNTLGGREQYF
13	TRBV5-4	TRBJ1-2	.	.	TGTGCCAGCAGCTTGGATCCGGGGGTTGGCTACACCTTC	CASSLDPGVGYTF
14	TRBV5-5	TRBJ2-5	.	.	TGTGCCAGCAGCCTGGGACAACTGGAAGAGACCCAGTACTTC	CASSLGQLEETQYF
13	TRBV11-2	TRBJ1-1	TRBD1	.	TGTGCCAGCAGCACAGACAGGGACACTGAAGCTTTCTTT	CASSTDRDTEAFF
15	TRBV11-2	TRBJ1-6	TRBD1	.	TGTGCCAGCAGCTTAATGACAGGGGGCAGTTCACCCCTCCACTTT	CASSLMTGGSSPLHF
15	TRBV3-1/TRBV3-2	TRBJ1-4	TRBD1	.	TGTGCCAGCAGCCAGCCGGGACAGGGAGGTGAAAAACTGTTTTTT	CASSQPGQGGEKLFF